This T cell receptor beta chain derives from a study of blood T cell repertoires in COVID-19. Trimming stripped 3 bases from V and 1 base from J, with 10 bases between. Germline lookup yields CDR1 LNHDA and CDR2 SQIVND (reference sequence). This CDR3 contains 15 residues. The repertoire was sequenced with immunoSEQ multiplex PCR; TCRdb's copy has only in-frame clones and lacks some. The profile shows about 190,000 clones, more than 75% of them singletons. The clonotype originates from a woman aged 55-70 years with COVID-19, enrolled during active disease. The specimen was peripheral blood. The chain combines TRBV19 with TRBJ1-3; D may be TRBD1 (5 bases). CDR3 nucleotides: TGTGCCAGTAGTATCGACAGATATTCTGGAAACACCATATATTTT. Protein: CASSIDRYSGNTIYF.